A single sample gave rise to the 11 T cell receptor beta chains below, sequenced in a study of T cells after yellow fever vaccination. From the 5' RACE reads, TCRdb called clonotypes with MiXCR, one entry per CDR3 protein. The sample gives 200,000 to 300,000 distinct CDR3 sequences, roughly 13% of which show up once; roughly 0.5% is in the top ten. Sequenced here: CD4+ T cells sorted from PBMCs, sampled 45 days after the yellow fever booster vaccination. These receptors all stem from a man under 40 who received the YFV17D yellow fever vaccine.

The chain joins TRBV5-1 to TRBJ2-7; D might be TRBD1 (5 bases). Germline CDR1 reads SGHRS; CDR2 reads YFSETQ. The CDR3 contains 13 residues. Between the trimmed V and J ends, which lost 0 bases and 3 bases, there was a span of 7 bases. The CDR3 protein is CASSLEGLYEQYF. CDR3 bases: TGCGCCAGCAGCTTGGAGGGGCTCTACGAGCAGTACTTC. Complete variable domain (other parts from reference TRBV5-1 and TRBJ2-7): KAGVTQTPRYLIKTRGQQVTLSCSPISGHRSVSWYQQTPGQGLQFLFEYFSETQRNKGNFPGRFSGRQFSNSRSEMNVSTLELGDSALYLCASSLEGLYEQYFGPGTRLTVT.

This clonotype was counted between two and nine times. The J gene is TRBJ2-1, the V gene TRBV7-3, with 16 bases lining up with TRBD2. Germline-derived CDR1 and CDR2 are SGHTA and FQGTGA. V lost 5 bases, J lost 8 bases, and 18 bases stayed unmatched. The CDR3 runs to 20 residues. DNA of the CDR3: TGTGCCAGCAGCCGACACCCCGGGACTAGCGGGAGGGCCGGTAAAGATGAGCAGTTCTTC. This translates into CASSRHPGTSGRAGKDEQFF.

This clonotype has more than one count but fewer than ten. The chain joins TRBV5-4 to TRBJ2-5; D is perhaps TRBD1 (6 bases). CDR1 and CDR2 (germline): SGHNT, YYREEE (reference sequence). The V and J ends lost 2 bases and 0 bases respectively, with 11 bases between them. This CDR3 region has 15 residues. CDR3: CASSFFRDNQETQYF. The CDR3 DNA reads TGTGCCAGCAGCTTCTTCCGGGACAACCAAGAGACCCAGTACTTC.

This clonotype showed up just a few times. The chain is built from TRBV20-1 and TRBJ1-1, with D possibly TRBD1 on 5 matching bases. CDR3 size: 13 residues. Germline V gene sequence: CDR1 DFQATT, CDR2 SNEGSKA (reference sequence). Trimming removed 5 bases at V and 0 bases at J, with 10 bases between. CDR3 residues: CSAPDRLNTEAFF. Here the CDR3 DNA reads TGCAGTGCTCCCGACAGATTGAACACTGAAGCTTTCTTT.

The V and J genes are TRBV5-1 and TRBJ2-1; TRBD2 aligns across 8 bases. V gave up 0 bases and J gave up 5 bases; unmatched junction bases: 4. The germline V gene has CDR1 SGHRS and CDR2 YFSETQ. The CDR3 totals 15 residues. CDR3 amino acids: CASSLELSGNNEQFF. DNA for the CDR3: TGCGCCAGCAGCTTGGAGCTTAGCGGGAACAATGAGCAGTTCTTC.

This clonotype was found a few times. The V gene is TRBV20-1, the J gene TRBJ1-5; unclear D gene. Germline V gene lookup returns CDR1 DFQATT and CDR2 SNEGSKA (reference sequence). V lost 3 bases and J 1 base, leaving 7 bases between the germline ends. The CDR3 totals 13 residues. The CDR3 coding sequence is TGCAGTGCTAGTAGAGGGAGCAATCAGCCCCAGCATTTT. Translated: CSASRGSNQPQHF.

The chain employs TRBV6-5 and TRBJ1-1, with D tentatively TRBD1 (6 bases). V lost 5 bases and J lost 10, with 14 bases in between. CDR3 length: 12 residues. Looked up from germline, CDR1 is MNHEY and CDR2 is SVGAGI. The CDR3 loop is CASSRNRAAAFF. The CDR3 DNA follows: TGTGCCAGCAGTAGGAACAGGGCTGCAGCTTTCTTT.

The chain recombines TRBV6-1 with TRBJ1-1; D is ambiguous. The germline CDR1 and CDR2 sequences are MNHNS and SASEGT. CDR3 length: 12 amino acids. The V end was cut by 5 bases, the J end by 10 bases, with 14 bases between. The CDR3 region is CASSHAPDGAFF. DNA of the CDR3: TGTGCCAGCAGTCACGCCCCGGACGGAGCTTTCTTT.

The chain uses TRBV24-1 and TRBJ2-5; 9 bases align to TRBD2. Per the germline V gene, CDR1 is KGHDR and CDR2 is SFDVKD. The V and J ends lost 5 bases and 2 bases, in that order; junction bases with no gene match: 5. This CDR3 contains 15 residues. Here the CDR3 reads CATSGASGEQETQYF. CDR3 DNA sequence: TGTGCCACCAGTGGCGCTAGCGGGGAACAAGAGACCCAGTACTTC.

This rearrangement joins TRBV5-1 to TRBJ2-5; D might be TRBD2 (6 bases). Germline V CDR1 and CDR2: SGHRS, YFSETQ. The CDR3 extends over 13 amino acids. Between the trimmed V and J ends, which lost 9 bases and 4 bases, there was a span of 16 bases. CDR3 nucleotide sequence: TGCGCCACCCGGGATAGCGGATTAGAGACCCAGTACTTC. The encoded protein is CATRDSGLETQYF.

This chain connects TRBV12-3 or TRBV12-4 to TRBJ1-5, with D hard to call. V was cut by 3 bases and J by 5 bases, with 8 bases left in between. The CDR3 contains 13 residues. CDR3 sequence: CASSFRRDQPQHF. For the CDR3, the DNA is TGTGCCAGCAGTTTTCGTAGGGATCAGCCCCAGCATTTT.